This T cell receptor (beta chain) appears in the sequencing data of a study of graft-versus-host responses after intestinal transplantation (dated by TCRdb to the early 2020s). Describing the broader study: The transplants that recipients got were multivisceral, liver-intestinal, or isolated intestinal. Rather than going through the commercial service, samples from a few later patients were sequenced in-house on an Illumina MiSeq and processed with MiXCR. To identify alloreactive clones, pre-transplant mixed lymphocyte reaction products were sequenced and compared with unstimulated pre-transplant donor and recipient T cells. The cohort enrolled under 30 intestinal transplant recipients, one of whom was a retransplant, and 3 patients without pretransplant specimens were excluded. Donor T cell macrochimerism was defined as a peak of at least 4% donor T cells among recipient peripheral blood mononuclear cells. After intestinal transplantation, graft-versus-host and host-versus-graft alloreactive T cell clones were followed in the graft, circulation and bone marrow using bulk TCR-beta CDR3 sequencing. Anti-thymocyte globulin induction was given to all recipients, followed by maintenance tacrolimus and steroids for approximately three years.

A distance of 8 bases separates the germline ends of V and J, which lose 2 bases and 6 bases respectively. Inclusive of the bounding cysteine and phenylalanine, the CDR3 is 13 residues long. Only CDR3 DNA remains: 39 bases, in frame from the first base. The germline V gene specifies MNHEY as CDR1 and SVGAGI as CDR2. The time point label here, explained by the study, means: cells obtained before transplantation from donor or recipient. CD3+CD4+ and CD3+CD8+ populations were FACS-sorted from unstimulated pre-transplant donor and recipient cells taken from spleen or lymph nodes. The method was the immunoSEQ multiplex PCR assay. For most patients, genomic DNA was isolated with the Qiagen DNeasy Blood and Tissue Kit and shipped frozen to Adaptive Biotechnologies for TCR sequencing. High-throughput TCR-beta CDR3 sequencing of genomic DNA from most patients was performed by Adaptive Biotechnologies. Processing in the source paper ran as follows. TCR sequencing data were retrieved from Adaptive's ImmunoSEQ software for some 17 patients, whereas three other patients were processed with MiXCR and VDJtools. To correct CD4 versus CD8 sorting errors, any sequence found in both subsets at a frequency ratio below 5:1 was removed. CDR3 nucleotide sequences shared between donor and recipient were removed because their origin could not be assigned. To be classed as alloreactive, a clone needed at least 2-fold expansion over unstimulated cells and a minimum CFSE-low frequency of 0.002% (template counts) or 0.001% (read counts). Clones detected in sequenced pre-transplant spleen, lymph node, or MLR CFSE-low populations of the donor or recipient were defined as mappable. The cumulative frequency of alloreactive clones was calculated as a percentage of all sequences, weighted by copy number. TCRdb's version of the immuneACCESS table is confined to in-frame rearrangements and falls short of the full clone set. An unresolved V gene accounts for under half of the shortfall where checked; the remainder is of unknown origin. V and J calls plus clone size are reproduced from that table; the DNA served to infer D and trimming. Recorded for this sample are around 100,000 clones; over 85% of them occurred a single time. Of the sample, more than 0.9% is held by the ten largest clones.

Overall results and qualifications from the work: The relatively low number and heterogeneity of intestinal transplant patients limited the conclusions. Patients with donor T cell macrochimerism had high GvH to HvG T cell clonal ratios in their allografts. Peak levels of circulating GvH clones were associated with declines in HvG clones early after transplant. GvH clones were detected in recipient bone marrow, and some appeared earlier in ileal mucosa or blood, consistent with an intestinal mucosal origin.

In its sample, this clone was seen once. Its antigen remains unidentified. No much larger clone is present one base from it, and per-base qualities are unavailable. The sequence was collected from a human donor who received an intestinal transplant. The chain is made from TRBV6-5 and TRBJ2-1, with the D gene possibly TRBD1 or TRBD2, each one fitting 6 bases. The starting material was unstimulated CD8+ T cells sorted from spleen or lymph node cells, obtained before intestinal transplant. The CDR3 loop reads CASSYPGANEQFF. The DNA is TGTGCCAGCAGTTACCCGGGGGCCAATGAGCAGTTCTTC.